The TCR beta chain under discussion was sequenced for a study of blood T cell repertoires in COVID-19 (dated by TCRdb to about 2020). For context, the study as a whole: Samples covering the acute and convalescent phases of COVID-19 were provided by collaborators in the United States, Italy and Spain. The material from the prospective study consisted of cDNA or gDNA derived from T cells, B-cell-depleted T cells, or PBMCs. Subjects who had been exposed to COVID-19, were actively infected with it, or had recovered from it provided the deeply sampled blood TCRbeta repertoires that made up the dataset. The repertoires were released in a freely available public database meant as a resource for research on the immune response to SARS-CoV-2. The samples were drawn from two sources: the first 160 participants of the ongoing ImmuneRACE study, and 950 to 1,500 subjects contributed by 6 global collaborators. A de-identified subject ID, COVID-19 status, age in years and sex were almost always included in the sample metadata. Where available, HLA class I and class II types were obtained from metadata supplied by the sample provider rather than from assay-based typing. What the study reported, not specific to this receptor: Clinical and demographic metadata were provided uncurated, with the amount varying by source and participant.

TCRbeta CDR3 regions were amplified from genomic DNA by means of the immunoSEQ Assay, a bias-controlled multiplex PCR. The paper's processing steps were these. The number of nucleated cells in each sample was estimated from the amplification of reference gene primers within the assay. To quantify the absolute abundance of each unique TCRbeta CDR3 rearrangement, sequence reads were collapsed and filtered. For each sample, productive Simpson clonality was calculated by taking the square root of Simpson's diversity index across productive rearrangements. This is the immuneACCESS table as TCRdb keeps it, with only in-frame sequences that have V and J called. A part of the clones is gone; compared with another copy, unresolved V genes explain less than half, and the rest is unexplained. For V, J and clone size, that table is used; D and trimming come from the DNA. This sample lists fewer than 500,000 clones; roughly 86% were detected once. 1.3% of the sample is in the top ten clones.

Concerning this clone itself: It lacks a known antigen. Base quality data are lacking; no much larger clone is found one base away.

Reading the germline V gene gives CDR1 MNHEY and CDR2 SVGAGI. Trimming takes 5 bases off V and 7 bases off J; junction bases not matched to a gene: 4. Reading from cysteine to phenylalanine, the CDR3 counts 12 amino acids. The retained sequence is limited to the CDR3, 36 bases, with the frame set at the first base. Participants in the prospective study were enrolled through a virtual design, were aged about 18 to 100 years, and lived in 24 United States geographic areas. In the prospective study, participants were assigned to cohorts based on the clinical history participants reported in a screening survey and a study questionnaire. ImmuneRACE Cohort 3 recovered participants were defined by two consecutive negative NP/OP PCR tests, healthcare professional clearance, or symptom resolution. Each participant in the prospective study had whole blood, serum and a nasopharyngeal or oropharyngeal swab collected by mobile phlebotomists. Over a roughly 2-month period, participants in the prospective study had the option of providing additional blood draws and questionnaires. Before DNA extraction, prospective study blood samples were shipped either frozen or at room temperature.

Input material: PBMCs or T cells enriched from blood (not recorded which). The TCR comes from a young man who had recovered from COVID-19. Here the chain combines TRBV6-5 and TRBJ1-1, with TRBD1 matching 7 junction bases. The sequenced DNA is TGTGCCAGCAGTCCCTACAGGGGTGAAGCTTTCTTT. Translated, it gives CASSPYRGEAFF.